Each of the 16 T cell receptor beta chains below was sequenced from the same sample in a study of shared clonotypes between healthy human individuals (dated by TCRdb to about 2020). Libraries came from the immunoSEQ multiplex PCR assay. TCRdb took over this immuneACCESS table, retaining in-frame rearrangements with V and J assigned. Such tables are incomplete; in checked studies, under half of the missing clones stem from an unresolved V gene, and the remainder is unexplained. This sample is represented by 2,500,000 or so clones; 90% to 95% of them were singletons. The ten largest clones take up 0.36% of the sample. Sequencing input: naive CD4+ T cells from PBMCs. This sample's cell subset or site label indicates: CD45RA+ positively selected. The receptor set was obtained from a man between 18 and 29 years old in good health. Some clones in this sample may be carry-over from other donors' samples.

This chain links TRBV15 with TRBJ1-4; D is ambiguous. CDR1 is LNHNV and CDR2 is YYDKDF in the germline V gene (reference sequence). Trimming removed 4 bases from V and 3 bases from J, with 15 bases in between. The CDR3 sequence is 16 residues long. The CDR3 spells CATSTPRMVSNEKLFF. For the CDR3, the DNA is TGTGCCACCAGCACCCCGCGGATGGTTTCTAATGAAAAACTGTTTTTT.

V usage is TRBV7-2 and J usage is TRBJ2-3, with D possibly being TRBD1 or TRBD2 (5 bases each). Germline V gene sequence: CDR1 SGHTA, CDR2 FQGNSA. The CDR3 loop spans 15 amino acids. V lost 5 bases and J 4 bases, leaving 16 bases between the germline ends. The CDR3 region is CASSGGAAVADTQYF. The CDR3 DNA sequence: TGTGCCAGCAGCGGGGGAGCGGCCGTCGCAGATACGCAGTATTTT.

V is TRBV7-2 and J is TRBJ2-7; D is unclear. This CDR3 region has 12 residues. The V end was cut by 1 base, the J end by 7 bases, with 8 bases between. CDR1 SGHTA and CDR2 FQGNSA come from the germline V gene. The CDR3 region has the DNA TGTGCCAGCAGCTTAGACCCGGGTGAGCAGTACTTC. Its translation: CASSLDPGEQYF.

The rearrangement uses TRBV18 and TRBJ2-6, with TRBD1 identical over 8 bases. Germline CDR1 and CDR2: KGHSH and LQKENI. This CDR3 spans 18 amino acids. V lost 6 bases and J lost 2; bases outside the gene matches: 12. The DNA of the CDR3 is TGTGCCAGCTCCCCAAGAGGACAGGGCGAAACTGGGGCCAACGTCCTGACTTTC. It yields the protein CASSPRGQGETGANVLTF.

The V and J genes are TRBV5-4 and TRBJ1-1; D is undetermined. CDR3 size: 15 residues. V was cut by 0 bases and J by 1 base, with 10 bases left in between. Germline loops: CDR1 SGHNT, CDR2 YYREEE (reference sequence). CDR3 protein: CASSLGNSGNTEAFF. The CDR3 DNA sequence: TGTGCCAGCAGCTTGGGGAATTCAGGGAACACTGAAGCTTTCTTT. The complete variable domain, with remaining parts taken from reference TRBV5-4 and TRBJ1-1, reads ETGVTQSPTHLIKTRGQQVTLRCSSQSGHNTVSWYQQALGQGPQFIFQYYREEENGRGNFPPRFSGLQFPNYSSELNVNALELDDSALYLCASSLGNSGNTEAFFGQGTRLTVV.

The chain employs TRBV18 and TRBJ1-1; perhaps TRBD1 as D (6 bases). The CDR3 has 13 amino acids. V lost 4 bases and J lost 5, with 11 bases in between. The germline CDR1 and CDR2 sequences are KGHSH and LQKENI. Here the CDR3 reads CASSQGERTEAFF. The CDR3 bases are TGTGCCAGCTCACAGGGGGAACGAACTGAAGCTTTCTTT.

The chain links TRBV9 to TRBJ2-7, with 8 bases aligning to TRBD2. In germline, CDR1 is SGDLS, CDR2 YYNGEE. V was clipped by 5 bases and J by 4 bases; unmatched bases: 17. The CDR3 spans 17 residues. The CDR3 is CASRKLEILAEDYEQYF. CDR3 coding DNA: TGTGCCAGCAGGAAACTAGAAATACTAGCGGAAGATTACGAGCAGTACTTC.

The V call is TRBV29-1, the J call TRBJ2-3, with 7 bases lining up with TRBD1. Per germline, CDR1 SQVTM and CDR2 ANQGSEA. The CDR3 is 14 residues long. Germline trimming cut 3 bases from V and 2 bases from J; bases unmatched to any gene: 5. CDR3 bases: TGCAGCGTTGACAGGGGGTTTATCACAGATACGCAGTATTTT. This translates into CSVDRGFITDTQYF.

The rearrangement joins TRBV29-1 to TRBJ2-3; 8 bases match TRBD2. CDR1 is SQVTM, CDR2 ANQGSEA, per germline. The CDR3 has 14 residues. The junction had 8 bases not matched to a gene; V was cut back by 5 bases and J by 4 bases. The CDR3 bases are TGCAGCGTTTCGGCGGGAGGTTTGGCAGATACGCAGTATTTT. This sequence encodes CSVSAGGLADTQYF.

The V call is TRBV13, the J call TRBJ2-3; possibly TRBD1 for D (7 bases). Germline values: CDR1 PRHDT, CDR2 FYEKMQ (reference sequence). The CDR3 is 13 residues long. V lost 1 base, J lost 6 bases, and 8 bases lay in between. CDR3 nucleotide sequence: TGTGCCAGCAGCTTAGCAGGGGGGGATACGCAGTATTTT. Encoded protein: CASSLAGGDTQYF.

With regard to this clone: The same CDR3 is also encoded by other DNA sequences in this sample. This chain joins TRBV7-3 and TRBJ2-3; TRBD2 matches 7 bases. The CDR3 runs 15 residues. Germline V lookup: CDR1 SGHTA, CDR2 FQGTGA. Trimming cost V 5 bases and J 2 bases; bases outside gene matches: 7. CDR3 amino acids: CASSPSGGVTDTQYF. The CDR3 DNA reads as TGTGCCAGCAGCCCCTCGGGGGGAGTCACAGATACGCAGTATTTT.

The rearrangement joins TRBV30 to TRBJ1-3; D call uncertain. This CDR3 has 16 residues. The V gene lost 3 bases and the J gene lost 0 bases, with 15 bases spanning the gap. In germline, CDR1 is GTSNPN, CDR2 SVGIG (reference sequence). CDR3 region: CAWSPHSGLSGNTIYF. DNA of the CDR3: TGTGCCTGGAGCCCCCATTCCGGACTCTCTGGAAACACCATATATTTT.

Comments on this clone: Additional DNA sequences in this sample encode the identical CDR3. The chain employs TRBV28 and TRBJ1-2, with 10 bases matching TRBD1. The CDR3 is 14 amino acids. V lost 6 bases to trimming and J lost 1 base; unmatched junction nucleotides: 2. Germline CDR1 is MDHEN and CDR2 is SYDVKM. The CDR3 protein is CASRGTGVNYGYTF. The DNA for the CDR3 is TGTGCCAGCAGGGGGACAGGGGTTAACTATGGCTACACCTTC.

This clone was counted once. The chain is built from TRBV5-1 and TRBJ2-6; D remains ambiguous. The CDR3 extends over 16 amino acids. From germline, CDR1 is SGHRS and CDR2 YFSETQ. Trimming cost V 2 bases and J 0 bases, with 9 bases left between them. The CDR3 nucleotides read TGCGCCAGCAGCTTCGCCGATTTCTCTGGGGCCAACGTCCTGACTTTC. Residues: CASSFADFSGANVLTF.

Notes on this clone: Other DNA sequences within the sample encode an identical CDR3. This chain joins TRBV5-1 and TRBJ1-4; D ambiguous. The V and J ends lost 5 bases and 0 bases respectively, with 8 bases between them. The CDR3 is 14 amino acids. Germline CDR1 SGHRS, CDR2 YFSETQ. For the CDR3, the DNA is TGCGCCAGCAGTGAGGGAGCAACTAATGAAAAACTGTTTTTT. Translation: CASSEGATNEKLFF.

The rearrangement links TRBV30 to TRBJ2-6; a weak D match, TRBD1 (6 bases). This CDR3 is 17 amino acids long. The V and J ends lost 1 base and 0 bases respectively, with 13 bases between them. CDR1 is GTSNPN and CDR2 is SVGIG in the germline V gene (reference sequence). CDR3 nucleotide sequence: TGTGCCTGGAGTGCAGACAGGCTAAGCTCTGGGGCCAACGTCCTGACTTTC. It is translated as CAWSADRLSSGANVLTF.